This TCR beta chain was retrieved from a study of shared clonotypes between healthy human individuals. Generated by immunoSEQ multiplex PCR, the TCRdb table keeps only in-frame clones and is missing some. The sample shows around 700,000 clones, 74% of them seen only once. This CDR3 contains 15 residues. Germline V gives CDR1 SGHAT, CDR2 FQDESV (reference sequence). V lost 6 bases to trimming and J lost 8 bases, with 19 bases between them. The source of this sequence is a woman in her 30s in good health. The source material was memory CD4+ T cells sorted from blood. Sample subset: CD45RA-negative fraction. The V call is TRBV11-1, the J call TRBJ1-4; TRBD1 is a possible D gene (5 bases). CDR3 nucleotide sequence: TGTGCCAGCAGTTCCGCGGAGGGGCTCGGGGAAAAACTGTTTTTT. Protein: CASSSAEGLGEKLFF.